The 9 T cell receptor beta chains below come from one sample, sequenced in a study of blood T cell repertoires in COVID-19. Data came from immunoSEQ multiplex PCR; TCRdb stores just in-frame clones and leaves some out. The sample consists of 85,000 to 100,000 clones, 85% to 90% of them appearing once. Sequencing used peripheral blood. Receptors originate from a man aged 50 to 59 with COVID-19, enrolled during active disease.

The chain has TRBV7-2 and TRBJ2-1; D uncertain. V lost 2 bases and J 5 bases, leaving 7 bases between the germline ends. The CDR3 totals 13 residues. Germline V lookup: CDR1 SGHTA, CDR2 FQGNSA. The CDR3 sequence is CASSLSQNNEQFF. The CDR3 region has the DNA TGTGCCAGCAGCTTATCACAGAACAATGAGCAGTTCTTC.

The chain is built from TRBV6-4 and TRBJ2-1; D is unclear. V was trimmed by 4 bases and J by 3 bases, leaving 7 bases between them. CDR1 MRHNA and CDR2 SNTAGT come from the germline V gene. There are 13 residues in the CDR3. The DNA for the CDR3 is TGTGCCAGCAGTGCAACTGGCTACAATGAGCAGTTCTTC. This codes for CASSATGYNEQFF.

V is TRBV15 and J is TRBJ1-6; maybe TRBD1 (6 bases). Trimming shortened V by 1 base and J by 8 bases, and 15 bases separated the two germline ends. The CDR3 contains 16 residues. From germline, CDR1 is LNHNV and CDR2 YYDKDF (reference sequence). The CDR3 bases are TGTGCCACCAGCAGAGCCAGGGGACGAGCCGATTCACCCCTCCACTTT. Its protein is CATSRARGRADSPLHF.

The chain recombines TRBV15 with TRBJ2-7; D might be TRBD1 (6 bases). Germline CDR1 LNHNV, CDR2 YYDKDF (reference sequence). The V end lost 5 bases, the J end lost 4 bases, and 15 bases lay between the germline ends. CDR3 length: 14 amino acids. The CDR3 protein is CATSRIPGDYEQYF. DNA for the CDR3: TGTGCCACCAGCCGCATCCCAGGGGATTACGAGCAGTACTTC.

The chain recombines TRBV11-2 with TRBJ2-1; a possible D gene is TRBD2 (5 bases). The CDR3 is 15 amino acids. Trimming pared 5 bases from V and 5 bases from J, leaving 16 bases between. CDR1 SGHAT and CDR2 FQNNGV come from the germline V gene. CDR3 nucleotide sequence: TGTGCCAGCAGCATCCGGCTCGGAGGAAACAATGAGCAGTTCTTC. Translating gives CASSIRLGGNNEQFF.

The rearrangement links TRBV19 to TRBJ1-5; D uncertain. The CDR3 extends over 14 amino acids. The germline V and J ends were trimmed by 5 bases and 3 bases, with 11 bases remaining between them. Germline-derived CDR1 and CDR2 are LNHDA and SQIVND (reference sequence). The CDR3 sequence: CASSLRGPNQPQHF. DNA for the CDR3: TGTGCCAGTAGTCTTCGGGGTCCCAATCAGCCCCAGCATTTT. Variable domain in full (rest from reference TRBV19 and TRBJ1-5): DGGITQSPKYLFRKEGQNVTLSCEQNLNHDAMYWYRQDPGQGLRLIYYSQIVNDFQKGDIAEGYSVSREKKESFPLTVTSAQKNPTAFYLCASSLRGPNQPQHFGDGTRLSIL.

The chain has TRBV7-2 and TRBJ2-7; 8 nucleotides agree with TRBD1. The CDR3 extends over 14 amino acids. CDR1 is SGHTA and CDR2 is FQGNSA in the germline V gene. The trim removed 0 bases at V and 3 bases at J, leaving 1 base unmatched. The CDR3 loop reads CASSLARGHYEQYF. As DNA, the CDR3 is TGTGCCAGCAGCTTAGCCAGGGGGCACTACGAGCAGTACTTC. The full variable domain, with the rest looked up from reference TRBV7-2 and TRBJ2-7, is GAGVSQSPSNKVTEKGKDVELRCDPISGHTALYWYRQSLGQGLEFLIYFQGNSAPDKSGLPSDRFSAERTGGSVSTLTIQRTQQEDSAVYLCASSLARGHYEQYFGPGTRLTVT.

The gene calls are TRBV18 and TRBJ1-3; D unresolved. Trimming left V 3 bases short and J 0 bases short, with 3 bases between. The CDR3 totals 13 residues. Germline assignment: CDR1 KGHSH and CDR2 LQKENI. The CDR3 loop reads CASSPNSGNTIYF. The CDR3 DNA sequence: TGTGCCAGCTCACCTAACTCTGGAAACACCATATATTTT.

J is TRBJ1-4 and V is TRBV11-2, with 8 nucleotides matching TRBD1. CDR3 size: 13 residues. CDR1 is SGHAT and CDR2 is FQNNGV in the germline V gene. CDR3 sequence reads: CASGQGYREKLFF. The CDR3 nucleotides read TGTGCTAGCGGACAGGGTTATCGTGAAAAACTGTTTTTT.